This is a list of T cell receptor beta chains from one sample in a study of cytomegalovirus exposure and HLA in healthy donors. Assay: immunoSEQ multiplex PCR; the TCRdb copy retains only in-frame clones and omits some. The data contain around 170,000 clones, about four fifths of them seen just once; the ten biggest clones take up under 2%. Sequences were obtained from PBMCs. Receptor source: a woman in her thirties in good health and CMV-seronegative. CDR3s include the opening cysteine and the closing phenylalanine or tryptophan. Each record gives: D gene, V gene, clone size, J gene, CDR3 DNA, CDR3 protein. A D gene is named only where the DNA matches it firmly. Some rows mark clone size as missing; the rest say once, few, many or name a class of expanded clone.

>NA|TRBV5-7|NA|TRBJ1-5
TGTGCCAGCGGTACACAGGGAACTCAGGACGGCAATCAGCCCCAGCATTTT
CASGTQGTQDGNQPQHF
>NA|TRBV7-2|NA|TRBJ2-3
TGTGCCAGCAGCTTAGTCAGGGCATCTTTAGAGTATTTT
CASSLVRASLEYF
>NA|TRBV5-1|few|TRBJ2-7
TGCGCCAGCAGCTTGGCAGGAACTCCCTACGAGCAGTACTTC
CASSLAGTPYEQYF
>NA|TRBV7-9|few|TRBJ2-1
TGTGCCAGCAGTCGGGACTACAATGAGCAGTTCTTC
CASSRDYNEQFF
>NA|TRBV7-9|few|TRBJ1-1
TGTGCCAGCAGCCGAGGCGAGGCTTTCTTT
CASSRGEAFF
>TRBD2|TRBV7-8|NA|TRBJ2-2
TGTGCCAGCAGCGCGAGCGGGGTTAACACCGGGGAGCTGTTTTTT
CASSASGVNTGELFF
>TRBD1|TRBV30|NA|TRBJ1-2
TGTGCCTGGAGTGGCCCGACAGGGTATGGCTACACCTTC
CAWSGPTGYGYTF
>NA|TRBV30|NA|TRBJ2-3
TGTGCCTGGAGCTTTTGGGAGGATACGCAGTATTTT
CAWSFWEDTQYF
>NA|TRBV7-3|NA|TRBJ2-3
TGTGCCAGCAGCTTTACAGGGGGGGCAGATACGCAGTATTTT
CASSFTGGADTQYF
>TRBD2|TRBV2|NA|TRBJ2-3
TGTGCCAGCAACTTCGGGGGGGCCGGTACGCAGTATTTT
CASNFGGAGTQYF
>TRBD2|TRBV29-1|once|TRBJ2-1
TGCAGCGTTGAAACTCGCCAGGGGCTATGGCGGGGGGAGTACAATGAGCAGTTCTTC
CSVETRQGLWRGEYNEQFF
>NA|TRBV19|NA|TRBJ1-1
TGTGCCAGTAGTAATACAGGGCCGGCTGCGGCTTTCTTT
CASSNTGPAAAFF
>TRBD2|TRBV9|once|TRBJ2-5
TGTGCCAGCAGCGTAGCCGGGGGCGAGCGGGGGGGCGTTAGGGCTGGTTGGGAGACCCAGTACTTC
CASSVAGGERGGVRAGWETQYF
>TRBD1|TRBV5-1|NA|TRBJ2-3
TGCGCCAGCAGCTGGACCGGACAGGAAAGGACAGATACGCAGTATTTT
CASSWTGQERTDTQYF
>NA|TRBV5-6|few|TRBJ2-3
TGTGCCAGCAGCCCAGGGACAGATACGCAGTATTTT
CASSPGTDTQYF
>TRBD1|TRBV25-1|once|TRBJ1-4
TGTGCCAGCAGTGGGTACAGGGGAACTAATGAAAAACTGTTTTTT
CASSGYRGTNEKLFF
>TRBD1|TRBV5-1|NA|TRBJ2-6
TGCGCCAGTCAAGGACAGGTCGCTGGGGCCAACGTCCTGACTTTC
CASQGQVAGANVLTF
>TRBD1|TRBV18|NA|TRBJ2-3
TGTGCCAGCTCACCACTGGGGTGGGGACAGCCCACAGATACGCAGTATTTT
CASSPLGWGQPTDTQYF
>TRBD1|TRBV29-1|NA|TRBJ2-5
TGCAGCGTCGTACAGGGGGCATTAGAGACCCAGTACTTC
CSVVQGALETQYF
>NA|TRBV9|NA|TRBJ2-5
TGTGCCAGCAGCGGAGAACCGGGAGCCTTAGAGACCCAGTACTTC
CASSGEPGALETQYF
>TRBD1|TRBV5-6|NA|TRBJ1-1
TGTGCCAGCAGCCTCAACCGGGGACAGGGGATCACTGAAGCTTTCTTT
CASSLNRGQGITEAFF
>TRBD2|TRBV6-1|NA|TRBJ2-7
TGTGCCAGCGGTATTAGCGGGGCGAGCTCCTACGAGCAGTACTTC
CASGISGASSYEQYF
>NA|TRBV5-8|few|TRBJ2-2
TGTGCCAGCAGCCCCGGGTTCCAAAACACCGGGGAGCTGTTTTTT
CASSPGFQNTGELFF
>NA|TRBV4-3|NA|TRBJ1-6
TGCGCCGGCAGCCAAGGTCAGACACAGAGCAATTCACCCCTCCACTTT
CAGSQGQTQSNSPLHF
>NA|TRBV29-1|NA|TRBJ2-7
TGCAGCGTTGTCGGGAACTCCTACGAGCAGTACTTC
CSVVGNSYEQYF
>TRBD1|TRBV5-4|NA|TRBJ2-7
TGTGCCAGCAGTCCAGAGAGACAGGGGGGGACCTACGAGCAGTACTTC
CASSPERQGGTYEQYF
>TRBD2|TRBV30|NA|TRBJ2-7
TGTGCCTGGAGCCTCCAGGGACTAGCGGACGTCTCCTACGAGCAGTACTTC
CAWSLQGLADVSYEQYF
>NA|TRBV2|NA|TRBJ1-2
TGTGCCAGCAGTGACCCCGACAGGAAAAACTATGGCTACACCTTC
CASSDPDRKNYGYTF
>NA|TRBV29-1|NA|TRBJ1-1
TGCAGCGTTGAATTGGGCCCCAGGACTTTCTTT
CSVELGPRTFF
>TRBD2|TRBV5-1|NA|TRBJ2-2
TGCGCCAGCAGTGGCGGGGGGGCCCCACCGGCCGGGGAGCTGTTTTTT
CASSGGGAPPAGELFF
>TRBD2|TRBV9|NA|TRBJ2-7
TGTGCCAGCAGCGTAGTCGCTAGCGGGGTCGACGAGCAGTACTTC
CASSVVASGVDEQYF
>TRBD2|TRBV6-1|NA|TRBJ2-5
TGTGCCAGCACCCCTACACTAGCGGCCCAAGAGACCCAGTACTTC
CASTPTLAAQETQYF
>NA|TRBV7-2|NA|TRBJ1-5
TGTGCCAGCAGCTTATATCAGGGCCCGAATCAGCCCCAGCATTTT
CASSLYQGPNQPQHF
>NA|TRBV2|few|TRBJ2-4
TGTGCCAGCATCACAGTAGGCAAAAACATTCAGTACTTC
CASITVGKNIQYF
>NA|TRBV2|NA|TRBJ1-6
TGTGCCAGCAGTGAAAGTGAGCTGGATTCACCCCTCCACTTT
CASSESELDSPLHF
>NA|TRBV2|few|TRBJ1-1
TGTGCCAGCGTGGGGCAGATGAACACTGAAGCTTTCTTT
CASVGQMNTEAFF
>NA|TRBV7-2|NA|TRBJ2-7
TGTGCCAGCAGCTCCTCAGAGGCACTAGCTGGTTACGAGCAGTACTTC
CASSSSEALAGYEQYF
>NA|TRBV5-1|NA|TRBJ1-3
TGCGCCAGCAGCCCGGCTATGGGGGGGATCTCTGGAAACACCATATATTTT
CASSPAMGGISGNTIYF
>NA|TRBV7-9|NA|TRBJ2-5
TGTGCCAGCAGCTTAAGGGAGGAAGAGACCCAGTACTTC
CASSLREEETQYF
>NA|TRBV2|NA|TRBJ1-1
TGTGCCAGCAGCCTCGGGGCAGGGGCGGGAGGAGCTTTCTTT
CASSLGAGAGGAFF
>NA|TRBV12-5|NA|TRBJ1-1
TGTGCTAGTGGACCGCTCGGGGTTATGAACACTGAAGCTTTCTTT
CASGPLGVMNTEAFF
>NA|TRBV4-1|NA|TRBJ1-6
TGCGCCAGCAGCCAAGATAACGCCGCAGGCTCCTATAATTCACCCCTCCACTTT
CASSQDNAAGSYNSPLHF